The rows below give T cell receptor beta chains drawn from one sample of a study of PD-L1 blockade in urothelial cancer. Clones were read by immunoSEQ multiplex PCR, and TCRdb kept only the in-frame ones, dropping some. The table includes roughly 56,000 clones, 82% detected once. The source was PBMCs, collected around atezolizumab (anti-PD-L1) treatment. These receptors were obtained from a man in his 70s with urothelial cancer. The CDR3 runs from the conserved cysteine through the conserved F or W. A D gene is named only where the DNA matches it firmly. Some rows have no size entry. The others give once, few or many, or a class for an expanded clone.

d_call	cdr3_length	j_call	clone_size	v_call	cdr3_nt	cdr3_aa
-	15	TRBJ2-3	-	TRBV6-1	TGTGCCAGCAGTGAATCCCGACTACTAGGAGATACGCAGTATTTT	CASSESRLLGDTQYF
TRBD1	15	TRBJ1-1	-	TRBV19	TGTGCCAGTAGTACTCTCCGAGGGGGCGAAACTGAAGCTTTCTTT	CASSTLRGGETEAFF
-	15	TRBJ2-2	-	TRBV5-1	TGCGCCAGCAGCTTGGATAGGACAAACACCGGGGAGCTGTTTTTT	CASSLDRTNTGELFF
-	15	TRBJ1-4	-	TRBV7-9	TGTGCCAGCAGCGACGTCCGGGACGGGGGTGAAAAACTGTTTTTT	CASSDVRDGGEKLFF
TRBD1	19	TRBJ1-2	-	TRBV10-3	TGTGCCATCAGTGCGGAGCTTGGACAGGGAGTAAAGTCTAACTATGGCTACACCTTC	CAISAELGQGVKSNYGYTF
TRBD2	16	TRBJ2-1	-	TRBV10-3	TGTGCCATCAGCCCCGCGACTAGCGGGAGGGACGATGAGCAGTTCTTC	CAISPATSGRDDEQFF
TRBD1	15	TRBJ2-3	once	TRBV18	TGTGCCAGCTCACCCCAGGGGGCCAGCACAGATACGCAGTATTTT	CASSPQGASTDTQYF
-	17	TRBJ2-6	few	TRBV5-1	TGCGCCAGCAGCTGGCGAAGCGCGGACTCTGGGGCCAACGTCCTGACTTTC	CASSWRSADSGANVLTF
TRBD1	13	TRBJ1-1	few	TRBV30	TGTGCCTGGAGGGGACAGGCCGGGACTGAAGCTTTCTTT	CAWRGQAGTEAFF
TRBD1	16	TRBJ2-5	-	TRBV7-6	TGTGCCAGCAGCTTCGCCCCGACAGGGGTCCAAGAGACCCAGTACTTC	CASSFAPTGVQETQYF
TRBD2	14	TRBJ2-1	-	TRBV2	TGTGCCAGCAGTGTCGGACTAGCCTACAATGAGCAGTTCTTC	CASSVGLAYNEQFF
TRBD2	14	TRBJ2-7	-	TRBV2	TGTGCCAGCAGTGATAGCGGGGGCATCTACGAGCAGTACTTC	CASSDSGGIYEQYF
TRBD1	16	TRBJ1-5	-	TRBV19	TGTGCCAGTAGTAGGCCTCAGGGGGCGCCTGGTCAGCCCCAGCATTTT	CASSRPQGAPGQPQHF
-	10	TRBJ1-2	-	TRBV30	TGTGCCTCCCGAGCCGGTGGCTACACCTTC	CASRAGGYTF
TRBD1	17	TRBJ2-3	-	TRBV19	TGTGCCAGTAGTAACCCACGGGACAGGGGTGCGTATGGTACGCAGTATTTT	CASSNPRDRGAYGTQYF
-	13	TRBJ1-2	-	TRBV7-9	TGTGCCAGCAGCCCTGACAGTAACTATGGCTACACCTTC	CASSPDSNYGYTF
-	16	TRBJ1-1	-	TRBV30	TGTGCCTGGAGTGTACGAGACGGAAGGAGGGGCACTGAAGCTTTCTTT	CAWSVRDGRRGTEAFF
TRBD2	16	TRBJ2-7	-	TRBV4-1	TGCGCCAGCAGCCAAGAGGGGGAGGGGCCTCACTACGAGCAGTACTTC	CASSQEGEGPHYEQYF
-	15	TRBJ2-3	-	TRBV5-1	TGCGCCAGCAGCTTGGAAGGTGGAGGCACAGATACGCAGTATTTT	CASSLEGGGTDTQYF
-	14	TRBJ2-1	-	TRBV10-1	TGCGCCAGCAGTGGGCCGGGACTGTTCGATGAGCAGTTCTTC	CASSGPGLFDEQFF
-	14	TRBJ1-1	once	TRBV7-9	TGTGCCAGCAGCTTAGCGCTCACCAGGGATGAAGCTTTCTTT	CASSLALTRDEAFF
-	13	TRBJ1-5	-	TRBV27	TGTGCCAGCAGTACGACGCAGGATCAGCCCCAGCATTTT	CASSTTQDQPQHF
-	15	TRBJ2-7	few	TRBV5-1	TGCGCCAGCAGCTTGGGGTCGGGAGAGTCCTACGAGCAGTACTTC	CASSLGSGESYEQYF
TRBD2	15	TRBJ2-1	-	TRBV15	TGTGCCACCAGCAAAGGACTAGCGGGAGGGAGTGAGCAGTTCTTC	CATSKGLAGGSEQFF
TRBD1	16	TRBJ1-4	-	TRBV4-2	TGTGCCAGCAGCCAGAGAGGGGGCGGATGGGATGAAAAACTGTTTTTT	CASSQRGGGWDEKLFF
-	15	TRBJ2-5	-	TRBV14	TGTGCCAGCAGCCAAGGGAGACTACGACAAGAGACCCAGTACTTC	CASSQGRLRQETQYF
TRBD1	15	TRBJ2-1	-	TRBV6-6	TGTGCCAGCAGTTACGACGGGCAGGGGGCCGATGAGCAGTTCTTC	CASSYDGQGADEQFF
TRBD2	14	TRBJ2-7	-	TRBV30	TGTGCCTGGAAGCCTAGCGGGAGTTCGCCCGAGCAGTACTTC	CAWKPSGSSPEQYF
TRBD1	15	TRBJ1-1	-	TRBV19	TGTGCCAGTAGTCCCAGGACAGGGGGAGAGGCTGAAGCTTTCTTT	CASSPRTGGEAEAFF
-	13	TRBJ1-1	-	TRBV29-1	TGCAGCGTTGAATTCGGCCCGGGCACTGAAGCTTTCTTT	CSVEFGPGTEAFF
-	13	TRBJ1-5	-	TRBV19	TGTGCCAGTAGTATCGACACGCGACAGCCCCAGCATTTT	CASSIDTRQPQHF
-	15	TRBJ2-1	-	TRBV7-2	TGTGCCAGCAGCTTAGGACTAGATGTGGGCAATGAGCAGTTCTTC	CASSLGLDVGNEQFF
-	17	TRBJ2-7	-	TRBV4-1	TGCGCCAGCAGCCAAGATCATTGGGCAGGGTCAGAATACGAGCAGTACTTC	CASSQDHWAGSEYEQYF
-	15	TRBJ1-1	-	TRBV6-1	TGTGCCAGCAGTGAAGGGTCAGGGCTGAACACTGAAGCTTTCTTT	CASSEGSGLNTEAFF
TRBD1	14	TRBJ1-2	-	TRBV5-6	TGTGCCAGCAGCTCACAGGGGTTTCACTATGGCTACACCTTC	CASSSQGFHYGYTF
TRBD2	15	TRBJ2-3	few	TRBV6-6	TGTGCCAGCAGTTCTAGCGGGAGGGCTACAGATACGCAGTATTTT	CASSSSGRATDTQYF